This TCR beta chain was captured in a study of CD8+ T cells in alopecia areata. Sequencing used cDNA as its template, made by extracting RNA and reverse transcribing it. Measured with immunoSEQ multiplex PCR; TCRdb has only the in-frame clones, and not every one. The table has about 97,000 clones, 35% to 45% seen once; the top ten hold 1% to 1.5%. This receptor was obtained from a human donor with alopecia areata. Sequences were obtained from CD4+ T cells sorted from blood.

CDR3 sequence (DNA): TGCAGCGTTCGGGACAGTGGCAATCAGCCCCAGCATTTT. Its translation is CSVRDSGNQPQHF. The V call is TRBV29-1, the J call TRBJ1-5, with 7 bases lining up with TRBD1. Per the germline V gene, CDR1 is SQVTM and CDR2 is ANQGSEA. This CDR3 region has 13 residues. V gave up 5 bases and J gave up 2 bases; unmatched junction bases: 3.